These T cell receptor beta chains were read from a single sample in a study of monozygotic twins with inflammatory bowel disease. From its re-call of the 5' RACE reads, TCRdb lists each CDR3 protein once, without DNA. The sample table sets out approximately 400,000 distinct CDR3 sequences. Source material: blood. The receptor set was obtained from a human donor with ulcerative colitis or Crohn's disease, or a healthy co-twin of an affected twin (not recorded which). The CDR3 runs from the conserved cysteine through the conserved F or W.

v_gene,j_gene,CDR3aa
TRBV20-1,TRBJ2-1,CTAGPGDYNEQFF
TRBV15,TRBJ1-1,CATSRGQGWTEAFF
TRBV6-5,TRBJ2-1,CASSYGLAGDYNEQFF
TRBV29-1,TRBJ1-2,CSAAGVGGYTF
TRBV6-1,TRBJ1-6,CASSEHGGRGSPLHF
TRBV7-2,TRBJ2-2,CASSLKASGELFF
TRBV10-2,TRBJ2-7,CASRDPSYEQYF
TRBV6-2/TRBV6-3,TRBJ2-4,CASSYSGHQNIQYF
TRBV9,TRBJ2-1,CASSVAWEGTLQNEQFF
TRBV4-2,TRBJ1-6,CASSQEGGLNSPLHF
TRBV12-3/TRBV12-4,TRBJ2-5,CASSIKETQYF
TRBV18,TRBJ2-5,CASSPPGLTFQETQYF
TRBV7-9,TRBJ2-1,CASDLAVSYNEQFF
TRBV28,TRBJ2-1,CASKESGVEYNEQFF
TRBV7-6,TRBJ1-3,CASSITGTSGNTIYF
TRBV11-2,TRBJ2-2,CASSLDVNGELFF
TRBV29-1,TRBJ1-1,CSVDGWHTSTEAFF
TRBV14,TRBJ1-2,CASSQDWVGGYTF
TRBV7-3,TRBJ2-1,CASSLRGGTLDEQFF
TRBV29-1,TRBJ1-6,CSAVTGPNSPLHF
TRBV7-9,TRBJ2-5,CASSSLGNTVETQYF
TRBV28,TRBJ2-1,CASSLGTGGWNEQFF
TRBV20-1,TRBJ2-5,CSARGAKETQYF
TRBV5-5,TRBJ1-5,CASSLVVSNQPQHF
TRBV20-1,TRBJ2-1,CSARDRLAGAHEQFF
TRBV6-5,TRBJ2-7,CASSFTERGSYEQYF
TRBV7-2,TRBJ2-1,CASSLGDRGLDNEQFF
TRBV29-1,TRBJ2-7,CSVVWGHEQYF
TRBV12-3/TRBV12-4,TRBJ2-7,CASRYRDRTHEQYF
TRBV20-1,TRBJ1-1,CSARDREGSNTEAFF
TRBV6-1,TRBJ2-7,CASSEVSHPSYEQYF
TRBV7-3,TRBJ1-1,CASSPSSGGTEAFF
TRBV4-1,TRBJ2-3,CASSQDRLAVQDF
TRBV5-1,TRBJ2-3,CASSLDSLRDTQYF
TRBV18,TRBJ2-2,CASSPITGTGELFF
TRBV7-8,TRBJ1-6,CASSSRDVGTLHF
TRBV10-3,TRBJ2-7,CATRAGSSYEQYF
TRBV14,TRBJ2-1,CASSQSSARAEQFF
TRBV5-8,TRBJ2-4,CASSLATLAKNIQYF
TRBV5-1,TRBJ1-1,CASSFGTGDTEAFF
TRBV13,TRBJ2-5,CASSSDREETQYF
TRBV20-1,TRBJ2-7,CSAGTGGRPTYEQYF
TRBV6-5,TRBJ2-7,CASSSKRGAYEQYF
TRBV29-1,TRBJ2-2,CSVAGAGELFF